The source of this T cell receptor beta chain is a study of blood T cell repertoires in COVID-19. Study-level background: The United States, Italy and Spain provided the acute and convalescent COVID-19 samples. The analysed material was cDNA or gDNA that came from T cells, B-cell-depleted T cells, or PBMCs.

In the authors' methods: Amplification of reference gene primers provided the estimated nucleated cell counts. TCRdb keeps only in-frame clones here, not all; method: immunoSEQ multiplex PCR. Clone size and the V and J calls come from that table; the DNA yielded D and trimming. The sample lists 230,000 or so clones; 75% to 90% were seen once. This receptor was taken from a human donor in a cohort sampled during active COVID-19. Source material: peripheral blood.

CDR3 amino acids: CASSGDSHNEKLFF. In DNA, the CDR3 is TGTGCCAGCAGCGGGGACAGCCATAATGAAAAACTGTTTTTT. The rearrangement joins TRBV5-5 to TRBJ1-4; 7 positions match TRBD1. V trimming: 4 bases; J trimming: 4 bases; junction bases outside the gene matches: 4. Per the germline V gene, CDR1 is SGHKS and CDR2 is YYEKEE (reference sequence). The CDR3 spans 14 residues.